These 5 T cell receptor beta chains were all obtained from the same sample, sequenced in a study of PD-L1 blockade in urothelial cancer. Time point reported: pretreatment peripheral blood. Measured with immunoSEQ multiplex PCR; TCRdb has only the in-frame clones, and not every one. The data show about 52,000 clones, 84% seen once. This specimen consisted of PBMCs, obtained around atezolizumab (anti-PD-L1) treatment. The source is a man in his fifties with urothelial cancer.

This clone was detected once. The chain carries TRBV25-1 and TRBJ2-3; D is unresolved. The CDR3 spans 11 residues. V lost 5 bases to trimming and J lost 5 bases, with 5 bases between them. Germline values: CDR1 MGHDK, CDR2 SYGVNS. CDR3 nucleotide sequence: TGTGCCAGCAGTAAGCTAGATACGCAGTATTTT. It translates to CASSKLDTQYF.

The CDR3 loop reads CASSVSENYGYTF. CDR3 in DNA: TGTGCCAGCAGCGTATCAGAAAACTATGGCTACACCTTC. The chain carries TRBV9 and TRBJ1-2; D gene unclear. The CDR3 length is 13 residues. V lost 1 base and J 2 bases, leaving 6 bases between the germline ends. Germline loops: CDR1 SGDLS, CDR2 YYNGEE.

The chain joins TRBV5-8 to TRBJ1-3; D is possibly TRBD1 (5 bases). The CDR3 is made up of 16 amino acids. Germline V gene lookup returns CDR1 SGHTS and CDR2 YDEGEE. Trimming left V 4 bases short and J 3 bases short, with 17 bases between. The CDR3 sequence is CASSVGRPQDGNTIYF. The CDR3 nucleotides read TGTGCCAGCAGCGTCGGACGGCCACAGGATGGAAACACCATATATTTT.

This clone was seen more than once but under ten times. The chain couples TRBV6-1 to TRBJ1-1, with 8 bases matching TRBD1. CDR1 is MNHNS, CDR2 SASEGT, per germline. J was trimmed by 4 bases and V by 2 bases; bases with no gene match: 6. The CDR3 length is 15 residues. CDR3 nucleotides: TGTGCCAGCAGTGAACGGGGCAGGGGGCCCACTGAAGCTTTCTTT. This gives the protein CASSERGRGPTEAFF.

The rearrangement links TRBV5-1 to TRBJ2-3, with 8 bases that match TRBD2. The CDR3 sequence is 16 residues long. Losses at the gene ends were 7 bases for V and 1 base for J; bases not matched to a gene: 11. CDR1 is SGHRS and CDR2 is YFSETQ in the germline V gene. The CDR3 bases are TGCGCCAGCGGGTCCGCCCCGGGGGGGGGCACAGATACGCAGTATTTT. Encoded protein: CASGSAPGGGTDTQYF.